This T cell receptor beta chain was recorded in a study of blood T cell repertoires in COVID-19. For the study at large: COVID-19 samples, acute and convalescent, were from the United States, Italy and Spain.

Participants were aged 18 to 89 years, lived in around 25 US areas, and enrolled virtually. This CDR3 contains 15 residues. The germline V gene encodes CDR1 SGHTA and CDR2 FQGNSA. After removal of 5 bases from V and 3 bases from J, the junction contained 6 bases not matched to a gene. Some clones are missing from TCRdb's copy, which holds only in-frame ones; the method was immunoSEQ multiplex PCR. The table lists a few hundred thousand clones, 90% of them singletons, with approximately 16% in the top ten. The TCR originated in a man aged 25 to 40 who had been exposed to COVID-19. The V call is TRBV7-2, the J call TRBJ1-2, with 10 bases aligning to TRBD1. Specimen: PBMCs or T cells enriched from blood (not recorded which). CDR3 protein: CASSDMTGGYYGYTF. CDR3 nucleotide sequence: TGTGCCAGCAGCGACATGACAGGGGGCTACTATGGCTACACCTTC. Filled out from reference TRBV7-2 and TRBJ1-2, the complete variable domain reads GAGVSQSPSNKVTEKGKDVELRCDPISGHTALYWYRQSLGQGLEFLIYFQGNSAPDKSGLPSDRFSAERTGGSVSTLTIQRTQQEDSAVYLCASSDMTGGYYGYTFGSGTRLTVV.